What follows are 16 T cell receptor beta chains derived from one specimen sequenced in a study of shared clonotypes between healthy human individuals. Here immunoSEQ multiplex PCR was the method, and the copy in TCRdb shows in-frame clones only, minus some. The profile covers about 980,000 clones, with over 60% appearing a single time and about 1.5% taken by the ten largest. Input material: memory CD4+ T cells sorted from blood. Regarding subset: CD45RA-negative fraction. These receptors came from a man aged 18 to 30 in good health.

This chain links TRBV19 with TRBJ2-3, with a possible D match to TRBD1 (6 bases). Germline V gene data show CDR1 as LNHDA and CDR2 as SQIVND (reference sequence). The CDR3 length is 14 residues. V lost 1 base, J lost 5 bases, and 10 bases lay in between. CDR3 DNA: TGTGCCAGTAGTATAGGGGGACACTTAGATACGCAGTATTTT. Translation: CASSIGGHLDTQYF.

CDR3 protein: CASSPLGPSGNTGELFF. CDR3 DNA: TGTGCCAGCAGCCCGTTAGGCCCTAGCGGGAACACCGGGGAGCTGTTTTTT. V is TRBV5-6 and J is TRBJ2-2; 7 bases match TRBD2. Germline assignment: CDR1 SGHDT and CDR2 YYEEEE. Losses at the gene ends were 4 bases for V and 1 base for J; bases not matched to a gene: 10. The CDR3 is 17 residues long.

This chain links TRBV6-1 with TRBJ2-3; 10 bases map to TRBD2. The germline CDR1 and CDR2 sequences are MNHNS and SASEGT. The J segment lost 4 bases and the V segment lost 4 bases, leaving 5 bases of the junction unmatched. The CDR3 loop spans 15 amino acids. CDR3 nucleotide sequence: TGTGCCAGCAGTGTCCTAGCGGGAGATTCAGATACGCAGTATTTT. Translating gives CASSVLAGDSDTQYF.

This chain joins TRBV28 and TRBJ1-5; 8 positions agree with TRBD1. The V and J ends lost 5 bases and 5 bases, in that order; junction bases with no gene match: 5. In germline, CDR1 is MDHEN, CDR2 SYDVKM. The CDR3 is 14 residues long. CDR3 DNA: TGTGCCAGCAGTAAGAGACAGGGGCATCAGCCCCAGCATTTT. Its protein product is CASSKRQGHQPQHF.

The rearrangement links TRBV5-4 to TRBJ2-1; tentatively, D is TRBD1 (6 bases). The V end lost 4 bases, the J end lost 9 bases, and 11 bases lay between the germline ends. This CDR3 comprises 12 residues. Germline CDR1 and CDR2: SGHNT and YYREEE (reference sequence). The CDR3 region is CASSPLGGEQFF. CDR3 nucleotide sequence: TGTGCCAGCAGCCCCCTAGGGGGTGAGCAGTTCTTC.

This clone was counted only a few times. The chain links TRBV18 to TRBJ1-5; unclear D gene. Trimming took off 2 bases at V and 0 bases at J, with 14 bases between the two ends. This CDR3 has 17 residues. CDR1 KGHSH and CDR2 LQKENI come from the germline V gene. CDR3 sequence reads: CASSPRAVQYSNQPQHF. CDR3 bases: TGTGCCAGCTCACCAAGGGCAGTCCAATATAGCAATCAGCCCCAGCATTTT.

CDR3 residues: CSVQGQAYGYTF. The CDR3 DNA reads as TGCAGCGTTCAGGGACAGGCTTATGGCTACACCTTC. The genes are TRBV29-1 and TRBJ1-2; TRBD1 matches at 8 bases. The CDR3 has 12 amino acids. Germline trimming cut 5 bases from V and 5 bases from J; bases unmatched to any gene: 4. Per germline, CDR1 SQVTM and CDR2 ANQGSEA.

This chain uses TRBV7-2 with TRBJ1-2, with TRBD1 matching over 11 bases. J gave up 7 bases and V 2 bases, and 12 bases lay outside the gene matches. The CDR3 length is 17 residues. Germline-derived CDR1 and CDR2 are SGHTA and FQGNSA. The CDR3, as DNA: TGTGCCAGCAGCTTAAGCACCGGGACAGGGGGTTTTGGTGGCTACACCTTC. Residues: CASSLSTGTGGFGGYTF.

This clone appeared a single time. V gene TRBV6-6 combines with J gene TRBJ1-1, with a possible D match to TRBD1 (6 bases). The germline V gene has CDR1 MNHNY and CDR2 SVGAGI (reference sequence). The CDR3 extends over 14 amino acids. The V end lost 6 bases, the J end lost 2 bases, and 13 bases lay between the germline ends. CDR3 amino acids: CASREQGSNTEAFF. CDR3 coding DNA: TGTGCCAGCAGGGAACAGGGAAGTAACACTGAAGCTTTCTTT.

The chain is built from TRBV5-4 and TRBJ1-2, with D unclear. CDR1 and CDR2 from the germline V gene are SGHNT and YYREEE (reference sequence). Deletions cut 1 base from V and 7 bases from J, with 17 bases between. This CDR3 region has 15 residues. The CDR3 loop is CASSLKGGPVGGYTF. The CDR3 nucleotides read TGTGCCAGCAGCTTGAAAGGTGGACCTGTAGGTGGCTACACCTTC.

This clone was detected ten times or more. The rearrangement uses TRBV5-6 and TRBJ1-5, with 10 bases lining up with TRBD1. The V gene's germline CDR1 is SGHDT and CDR2 YYEEEE. There are 14 residues in the CDR3. V lost 4 bases and J lost 7; bases outside the gene matches: 5. The chain's CDR3 is CASSLDRGRQPQHF. The CDR3 DNA sequence: TGTGCCAGCAGCCTAGACAGGGGGCGGCAGCCCCAGCATTTT.

The chain carries TRBV28 and TRBJ1-6; TRBD1 agrees at 7 bases. Germline V gives CDR1 MDHEN, CDR2 SYDVKM. This CDR3 has 15 amino acids. The junction had 8 bases not matched to a gene; V was cut back by 5 bases and J by 7 bases. The CDR3 sequence: CASSPPKGANSPLHF. CDR3 bases: TGTGCCAGCAGTCCCCCAAAGGGGGCGAATTCACCCCTCCACTTT.

CDR3 protein: CASSFFRGAEQYF. The CDR3 nucleotides read TGTGCCAGCAGCTTTTTTCGAGGGGCCGAGCAGTACTTC. The chain joins TRBV5-8 to TRBJ2-7; D might be TRBD1 or TRBD2, each matching 5 bases. Germline CDR1 and CDR2: SGHTS and YDEGEE. V gave up 2 bases and J gave up 6 bases, with 12 bases separating them. The CDR3 sequence is 13 residues long.

This chain joins TRBV18 and TRBJ1-4, with TRBD1 identical over 8 bases. V was clipped by 3 bases and J by 8 bases; unmatched bases: 5. CDR3 length: 14 amino acids. The germline V gene encodes CDR1 KGHSH and CDR2 LQKENI. This chain's CDR3 is CASSPTGALEKLFF. CDR3 coding DNA: TGTGCCAGCTCACCGACAGGGGCGCTAGAAAAACTGTTTTTT.

This chain links TRBV11-3 with TRBJ2-5; the match to TRBD2 covers 8 bases. The CDR3 runs to 15 residues. After removal of 5 bases from V and 2 bases from J, the junction contained 7 bases not matched to a gene. CDR1 and CDR2 from the germline V gene are SGHNT and YENEEA. DNA for the CDR3: TGTGCCAGCAGCCACGGAACTAGCGGACAAGAGACCCAGTACTTC. It translates to CASSHGTSGQETQYF.

The gene calls are TRBV28 and TRBJ1-6; D is ambiguous. The CDR3 has 12 residues. Trimming took 5 bases from V and 8 from J, leaving 7 bases between them. Germline loops: CDR1 MDHEN, CDR2 SYDVKM. CDR3 in amino acids: CASSTRDSPLHF. The CDR3 coding sequence is TGTGCCAGCAGTACACGGGATTCACCCCTCCACTTT.